This is a list of T cell receptor beta chains from one sample in a study of cytomegalovirus exposure and HLA in healthy donors. The method was immunoSEQ multiplex PCR; TCRdb's version includes in-frame clones alone and lacks a portion of them. The table includes about 110,000 clones, 50% to 65% detected once. Material: PBMCs. These receptors came from a man aged 25-40 years in good health and CMV-seropositive. Both conserved end residues are part of each CDR3. Fields, in order: J gene, clone size, V gene, D gene, CDR3 DNA, CDR3 protein. A D gene is named only where the DNA matches it firmly. Not every row has a clone size; where given, it reads once, few, many or a size class.

>TRBJ1-2|NA|TRBV7-2|TRBD1
TGTGCCAGCAGCTTAGCCCAGACAGGGTCTGGCTACACCTTC
CASSLAQTGSGYTF
>TRBJ2-3|NA|TRBV6-1|TRBD2
TGTGCCATATCCGCTTTAGCGGGGGGAGCAGATACGCAGTATTTT
CAISALAGGADTQYF
>TRBJ2-5|NA|TRBV18|NA
TGTGCCAGCTCACCGAGGAGGGAAGAGACCCAGTACTTC
CASSPRREETQYF
>TRBJ2-3|NA|TRBV5-1|NA
TGCGCCAGCGGGACACTGAGCACAGATACGCAGTATTTT
CASGTLSTDTQYF
>TRBJ2-5|NA|TRBV4-1|TRBD2
TGCGCCAGCAGCCAGGGAGCGGGGGGGACCTCACAAGAGACCCAGTACTTC
CASSQGAGGTSQETQYF
>TRBJ1-2|once|TRBV6-4|TRBD1
TGTGCCAGCAGTGACAGGACAGGAGGGAACCTCTATGGCTACACCTTC
CASSDRTGGNLYGYTF
>TRBJ1-1|NA|TRBV5-1|NA
TGCGCCAGCAATTCGGAGGAGAAAGCTTTCTTT
CASNSEEKAFF
>TRBJ2-7|few|TRBV11-3|NA
TGTGCCAGCAGCTGGCCCTCACGAGGGTACGAGCAGTACTTC
CASSWPSRGYEQYF
>TRBJ2-7|few|TRBV29-1|NA
TGCAGCGTTGACGGACACTACGAGCAGTACTTC
CSVDGHYEQYF
>TRBJ2-1|few|TRBV11-3|TRBD2
TGTGCCAGCAGCTTACGTAGCGGGGGGGCCCGGAGCAATGAGCAGTTCTTC
CASSLRSGGARSNEQFF
>TRBJ1-1|NA|TRBV6-5|TRBD1
TGTGCCAGCAGGTACAGGGGGTGGACTGAAGCTTTCTTT
CASRYRGWTEAFF
>TRBJ2-7|NA|TRBV6-1|TRBD1
TGTGCCAGCAACCCACAGGGGGAGGTTGGCTACGAGCAGTACTTC
CASNPQGEVGYEQYF